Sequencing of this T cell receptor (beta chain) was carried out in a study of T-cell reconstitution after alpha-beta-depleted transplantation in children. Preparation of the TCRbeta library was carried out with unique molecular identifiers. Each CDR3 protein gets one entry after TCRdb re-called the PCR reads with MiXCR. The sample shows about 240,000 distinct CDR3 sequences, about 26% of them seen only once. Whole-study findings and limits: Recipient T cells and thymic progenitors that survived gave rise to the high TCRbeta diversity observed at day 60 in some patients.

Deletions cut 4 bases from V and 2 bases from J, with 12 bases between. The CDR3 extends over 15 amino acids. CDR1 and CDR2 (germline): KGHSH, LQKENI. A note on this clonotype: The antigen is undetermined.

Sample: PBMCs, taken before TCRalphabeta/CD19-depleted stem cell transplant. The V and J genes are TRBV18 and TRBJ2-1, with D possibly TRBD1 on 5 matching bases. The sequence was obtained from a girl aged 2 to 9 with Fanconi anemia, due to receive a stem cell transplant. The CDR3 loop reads CASSRSRAPYNEQFF. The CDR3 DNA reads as TGTGCCAGCTCACGATCCAGGGCGCCCTACAATGAGCAGTTCTTC.